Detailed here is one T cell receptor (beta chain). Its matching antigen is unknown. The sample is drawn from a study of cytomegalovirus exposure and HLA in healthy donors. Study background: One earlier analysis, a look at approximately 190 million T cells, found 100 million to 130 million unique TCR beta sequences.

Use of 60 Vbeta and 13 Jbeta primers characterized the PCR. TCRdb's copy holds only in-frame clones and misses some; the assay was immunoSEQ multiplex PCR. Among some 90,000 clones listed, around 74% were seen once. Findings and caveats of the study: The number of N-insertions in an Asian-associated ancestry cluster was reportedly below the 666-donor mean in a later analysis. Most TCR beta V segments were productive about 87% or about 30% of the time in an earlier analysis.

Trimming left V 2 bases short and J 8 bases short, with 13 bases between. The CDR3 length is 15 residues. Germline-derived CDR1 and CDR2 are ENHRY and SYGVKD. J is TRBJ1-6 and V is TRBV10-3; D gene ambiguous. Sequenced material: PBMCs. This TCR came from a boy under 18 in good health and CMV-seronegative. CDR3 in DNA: TGTGCCATCAGTGAGGGGAGTATGGCGTATTCACCCCTCCACTTT. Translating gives CAISEGSMAYSPLHF.